The 2 T cell receptor beta chains presented below share a single source sample, sequenced in a study of blood T cell repertoires in COVID-19. Produced via immunoSEQ multiplex PCR; TCRdb's table is partial and in-frame only. Altogether over 75,000 clones are present, roughly 88% being singletons, with the ten largest covering about 1.5%. The sequenced sample consisted of peripheral blood. The receptors here all came from a human donor with active COVID-19. The donor label of this sample is uncertain.

The chain has TRBV6-6 and TRBJ1-1, with TRBD1 matching 8 bases. The CDR3 has 14 residues. The V and J ends lost 2 bases and 4 bases, in that order; junction bases with no gene match: 3. CDR1 and CDR2 (germline): MNHNY, SVGAGI (reference sequence). For the CDR3, the DNA is TGTGCCAGCAGTTACGGACAGGGAGGCACTGAAGCTTTCTTT. Residues: CASSYGQGGTEAFF.

The chain's CDR3 is CSADSGGEQYF. CDR3 bases: TGCAGTGCTGATTCAGGGGGCGAGCAGTACTTC. The chain combines TRBV20-1 with TRBJ2-7; 7 bases map to TRBD1. V shed 5 bases, J shed 6 bases, and the junction held 4 bases outside the gene matches. Germline V gives CDR1 DFQATT, CDR2 SNEGSKA (reference sequence). CDR3 size: 11 residues.